The present T cell receptor beta chain was sequenced within a study of somatic mutations in cytotoxic T cells in rheumatoid arthritis (TCRdb year 2017). Study-wide context: Peripheral blood (approximately 32 ml EDTA) was collected from patients immediately after diagnosis and before any treatment began. Follow-up samples were collected after diagnosis while patients received immunosuppressive therapy such as methotrexate, hydroxychloroquine and sulfasalazine. A total of 65 or so rheumatoid arthritis patients and about 21 healthy controls underwent TCRB deep sequencing. The study asked whether expanded CD8+ T-cell clones in newly diagnosed, untreated rheumatoid arthritis carry somatic mutations, and used TCRB deep sequencing to characterize clonality. Patients and controls did not essentially differ in median age, which was nearly identical between the groups. Sorted V beta1+ cells also underwent TCRB sequencing, and some V beta antibody-stained T-cell populations were flow-sorted at nearly 100% purity on a FACSAria II or Sony SH800. Study-wide conclusions, independent of this receptor: In 8 out of 65 patients, more than 20% of CD8+ cells belonged to the largest CD8+ clone, while several identical CD8+ TCRB sequences were shared between blood and synovial fluid. The slight TRBV07 underrepresentation in patients was not adjusted for multiple comparisons. It was unknown which antigens the expanded CD8+ clones targeted, and their absence from virus-specific databases did not exclude viral specificity. CD8+ T-cell clonality did not differ significantly between rheumatoid arthritis patients and age-matched healthy controls. In patients, CD8+ clonality rose with age (Spearman r ~ 0.49), which was not the case in healthy controls.

Including cysteine and phenylalanine, the CDR3 has 15 amino acids. Just the 45-base CDR3 DNA is kept, in frame starting at base 1. The CDR1 and CDR2 encoded by the germline V gene (reference sequence) are SEHNR and FQNEAQ. On this clone itself: Its antigen is not yet known. The junction differs from germline at one of its ends, possibly a read error.

The immunoSEQ assay was applied to genomic DNA for TCRB CDR3 sequencing. As for the original processing: Only a few patient CD8+ clones larger than 1% matched published virus-specific TCRB sequences when compared against them. The analyses included only productive TCRB rearrangements. Clonality was expressed as a Shannon entropy-based productive clonality index, with each clone defined by a unique TCRB CDR3 sequence. Repertoire overlap between two samples was calculated from the template counts of each clone relative to total templates per sample. V-gene usage measured by flow cytometry correlated with TCRB sequencing V-gene usage, with a Spearman r of roughly 0.67. In TCRdb, the immuneACCESS table is reduced to in-frame sequences with V and J assigned. These tables do not hold every clone; where another copy was compared, an unresolved V gene accounts for under half, and the others remain unexplained. V and J calls and clone size come straight from that table; D and trimming were deduced from the DNA. This sample holds roughly 6,300 clones; roughly 80% were observed only once. The ten largest clones add up to roughly 27% of the sample.

CD4+ and CD8+ cells were isolated by positive magnetic bead selection on an AutoMACS, and purity was checked by flow cytometry. After a first flow cytometry screen using a TCR V beta antibody panel, clonal expansions were characterized through TCRB deep sequencing of sorted CD8+ fractions. Ficoll-Paque PLUS density gradient separation was used to isolate peripheral blood mononuclear cells. Using Nucleospin Tissue or Tissue XS kits, DNA was extracted from CD4-enriched, CD8-enriched or PBMC samples, with quantification by a Qubit 2.0 fluorometer. This material consisted of CD8+ T cells sorted from blood, taken at a follow-up visit. In this chain, TRBV7-9 is recombined with TRBJ1-1, with TRBD1 identical over 10 junction bases. The sequence was obtained from a woman in her 70s with rheumatoid arthritis. In nucleotides, the sequence is TGTGCCAACAGCTTAACGAGGACAGGGGGCACTGAAGCTTTCTTT. Its amino acids are CANSLTRTGGTEAFF. Extended through the reference TRBV7-9 and TRBJ1-1 proteins, this CDR3 yields the full variable domain: DTGVSQNPRHKITKRGQNVTFRCDPISEHNRLYWYRQTLGQGPEFLTYFQNEAQLEKSRLLSDRFSAERPKGSFSTLEIQRTEQGDSAMYLCANSLTRTGGTEAFFGQGTRLTVV.